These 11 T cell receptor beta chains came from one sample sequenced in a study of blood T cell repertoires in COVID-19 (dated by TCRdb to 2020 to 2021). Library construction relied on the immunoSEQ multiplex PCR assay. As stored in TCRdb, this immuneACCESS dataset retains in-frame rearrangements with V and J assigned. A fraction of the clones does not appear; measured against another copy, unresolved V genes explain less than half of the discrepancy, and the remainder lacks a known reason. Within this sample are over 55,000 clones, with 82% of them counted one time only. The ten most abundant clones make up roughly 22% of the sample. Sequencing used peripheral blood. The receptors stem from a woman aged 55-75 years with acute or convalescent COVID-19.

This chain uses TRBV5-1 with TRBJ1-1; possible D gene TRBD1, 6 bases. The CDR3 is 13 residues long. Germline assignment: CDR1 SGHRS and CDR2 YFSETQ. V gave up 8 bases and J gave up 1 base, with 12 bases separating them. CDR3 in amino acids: CASAGTPNTEAFF. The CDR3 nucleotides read TGCGCCAGTGCCGGGACACCGAACACTGAAGCTTTCTTT.

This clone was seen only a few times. Here the CDR3 reads CASQQSYIQYF. The CDR3 bases are TGTGCCAGCCAACAGAGTTACATTCAGTACTTC. J is TRBJ2-4 and V is TRBV12-3 or TRBV12-4, with unresolved D. Trimming took 8 bases from V and 8 from J, leaving 10 bases between them. The CDR3 spans 11 residues.

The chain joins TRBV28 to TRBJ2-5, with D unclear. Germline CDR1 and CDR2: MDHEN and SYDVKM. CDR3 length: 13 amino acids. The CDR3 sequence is CAPRRRLRETQYF. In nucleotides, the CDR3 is TGTGCACCTCGGCGGCGGTTGCGAGAGACCCAGTACTTC.

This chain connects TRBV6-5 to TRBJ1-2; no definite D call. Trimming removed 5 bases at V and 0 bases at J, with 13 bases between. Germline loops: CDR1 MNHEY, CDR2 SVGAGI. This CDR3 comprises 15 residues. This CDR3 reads CASSPSGVANYGYTF. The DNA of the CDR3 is TGTGCCAGCAGTCCCAGCGGGGTAGCTAACTATGGCTACACCTTC.

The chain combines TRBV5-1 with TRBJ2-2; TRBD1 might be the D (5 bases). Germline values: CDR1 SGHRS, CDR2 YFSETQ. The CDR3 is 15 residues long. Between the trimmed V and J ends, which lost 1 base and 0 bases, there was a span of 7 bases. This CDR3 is CASSLTGANTGELFF. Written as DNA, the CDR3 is TGCGCCAGCAGCTTGACAGGCGCGAACACCGGGGAGCTGTTTTTT.

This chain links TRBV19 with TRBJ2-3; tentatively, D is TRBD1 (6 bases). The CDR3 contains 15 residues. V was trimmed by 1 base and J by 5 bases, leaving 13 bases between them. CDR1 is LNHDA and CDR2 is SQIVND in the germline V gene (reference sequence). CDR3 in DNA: TGTGCCAGTAGTATAGCTGGGGGCTGGGGAGATACGCAGTATTTT. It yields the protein CASSIAGGWGDTQYF.

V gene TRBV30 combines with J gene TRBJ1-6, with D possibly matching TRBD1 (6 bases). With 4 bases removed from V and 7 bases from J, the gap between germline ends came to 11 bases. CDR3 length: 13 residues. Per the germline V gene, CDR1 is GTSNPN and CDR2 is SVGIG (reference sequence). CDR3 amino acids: CAWTGTINSPLHF. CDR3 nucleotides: TGTGCCTGGACCGGGACAATAAATTCACCCCTCCACTTT.

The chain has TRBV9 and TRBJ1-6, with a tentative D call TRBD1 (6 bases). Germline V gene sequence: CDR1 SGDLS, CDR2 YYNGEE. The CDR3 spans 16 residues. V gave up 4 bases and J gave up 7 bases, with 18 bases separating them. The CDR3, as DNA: TGTGCCAGCAGCACTTGGACAGAGGGGGAAAATTCACCCCTCCACTTT. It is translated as CASSTWTEGENSPLHF.

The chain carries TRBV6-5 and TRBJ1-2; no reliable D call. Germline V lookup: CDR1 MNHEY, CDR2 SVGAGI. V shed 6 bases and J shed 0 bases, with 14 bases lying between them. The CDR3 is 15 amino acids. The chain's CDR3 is CASRTSEAANYGYTF. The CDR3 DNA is TGTGCCAGCAGGACCTCGGAGGCAGCTAACTATGGCTACACCTTC.

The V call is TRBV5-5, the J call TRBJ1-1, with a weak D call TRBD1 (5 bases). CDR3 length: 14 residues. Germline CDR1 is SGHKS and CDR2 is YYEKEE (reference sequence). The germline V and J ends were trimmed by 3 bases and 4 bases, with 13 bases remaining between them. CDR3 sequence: CASSWGGRTTEAFF. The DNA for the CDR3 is TGTGCCAGCAGCTGGGGGGGTCGGACCACTGAAGCTTTCTTT.

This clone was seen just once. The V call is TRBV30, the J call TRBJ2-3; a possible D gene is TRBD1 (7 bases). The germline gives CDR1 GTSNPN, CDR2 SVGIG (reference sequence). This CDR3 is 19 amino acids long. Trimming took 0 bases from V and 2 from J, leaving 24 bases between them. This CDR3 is CAWSVQVWRGHVNTDTQYF. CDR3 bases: TGTGCCTGGAGTGTACAGGTTTGGAGGGGGCATGTAAACACAGATACGCAGTATTTT.